This TCR beta chain was sequenced during a study of molecular identifiers for immune sequencing clone quantification. This clonotype has ten or more counts. With 4 bases clipped from V and 0 bases from J, the junction kept 4 bases outside the gene matches. CDR1 and CDR2 (germline): LGHNA, YSLEER. The length of the CDR3 is 15 residues. TCRdb fed the PCR reads into MiXCR, producing one record per CDR3 protein. The table lists tens of thousands of distinct CDR3 sequences, 15% to 20% of them singletons. Source material: naive CD8+ T cells from blood, with Jurkat cell RNA spiked in. Specified subset: FACS-sorted CD8+CD4-CCR7+CD45RA+ naive T cells. The chain joins TRBV4-3 to TRBJ2-7, with 9 bases aligning to TRBD1. The receptor comes from a human donor in good health. Some libraries in this study had Jurkat cell RNA spiked in. The chain's CDR3 is CASSPGQGSSYEQYF. CDR3 bases: TGCGCCAGCAGCCCGGGACAGGGCAGCTCCTACGAGCAGTACTTC.